The 11 T cell receptor beta chains in this list originate from one sample, sequenced in a study of immune evolution from preneoplasia to lung adenocarcinoma. Assay used: immunoSEQ multiplex PCR; TCRdb lists only in-frame clones, some missing. The sample consists of about 3,400 clones, 75% of them appearing once. Sequencing used FFPE lung adenocarcinoma in situ tissue. Every receptor here comes from a person aged 55 to 79 with lung adenocarcinoma.

V and J are TRBV7-9 and TRBJ2-6, with D hard to call. The CDR3 loop spans 15 amino acids. V was trimmed by 5 bases and J by 1 base, leaving 9 bases between them. Germline V gene data show CDR1 as SEHNR and CDR2 as FQNEAQ (reference sequence). This CDR3 reads CASSRDGSGANVLTF. The CDR3 DNA sequence: TGTGCCAGCAGCCGCGATGGGTCTGGGGCCAACGTCCTGACTTTC. Full variable domain (outside the CDR3, taken from reference TRBV7-9 and TRBJ2-6): DTGVSQNPRHKITKRGQNVTFRCDPISEHNRLYWYRQTLGQGPEFLTYFQNEAQLEKSRLLSDRFSAERPKGSFSTLEIQRTEQGDSAMYLCASSRDGSGANVLTFGAGSRLTVL.

V and J are TRBV7-2 and TRBJ2-1; 14 bases are a match to TRBD2. The CDR3 spans 19 residues. The V and J ends lost 8 bases and 2 bases, in that order; junction bases with no gene match: 14. Germline values: CDR1 SGHTA, CDR2 FQGNSA. CDR3 region: CASVNNGLAGGGAYNEQFF. CDR3 bases: TGTGCCAGCGTCAATAATGGACTAGCGGGGGGAGGCGCCTACAATGAGCAGTTCTTC. Full variable domain (rest looked up from reference TRBV7-2 and TRBJ2-1): GAGVSQSPSNKVTEKGKDVELRCDPISGHTALYWYRQSLGQGLEFLIYFQGNSAPDKSGLPSDRFSAERTGGSVSTLTIQRTQQEDSAVYLCASVNNGLAGGGAYNEQFFGPGTRLTVL.

This clone has just a few counts. The genes are TRBV4-3 and TRBJ2-2, with D unresolved. V dropped 5 bases and J dropped 2 bases, with 6 bases sitting between them. This CDR3 has 13 residues. Looked up from germline, CDR1 is LGHNA and CDR2 is YSLEER. Written as DNA, the CDR3 is TGCGCCAGCAGCGGGCAAAACACCGGGGAGCTGTTTTTT. It encodes CASSGQNTGELFF.

The rearrangement links TRBV29-1 to TRBJ1-5, with 7 bases aligning to TRBD1. Per germline, CDR1 SQVTM and CDR2 ANQGSEA. This CDR3 comprises 12 residues. Trimming at V came to 5 bases and at J to 4 bases, leaving 2 bases not matched to a gene. The CDR3 DNA reads as TGCAGCGTTTTACAGGGGAATCAGCCCCAGCATTTT. It encodes CSVLQGNQPQHF.

The rearrangement links TRBV6-4 to TRBJ2-3; 9 bases align to TRBD1. Trimming cost V 3 bases and J 6 bases; bases outside gene matches: 7. The CDR3 is made up of 15 amino acids. CDR1 MRHNA and CDR2 SNTAGT come from the germline V gene. The CDR3 nucleotides are TGTGCCAGCAGTGAAATGGGACAGGGCCTCGATACGCAGTATTTT. Amino acid sequence: CASSEMGQGLDTQYF.

This clone was seen more than once but under ten times. The J gene is TRBJ1-4, the V gene TRBV7-6; 8 bases align to TRBD1. CDR1 and CDR2 from the germline V gene are SGHVS and FNYEAQ. Trimming at V came to 3 bases and at J to 7 bases, leaving 4 bases not matched to a gene. CDR3 length: 14 residues. The CDR3 bases are TGTGCCAGCAGCTTCGGACAGGGCAGTGAAAAACTGTTTTTT. This codes for CASSFGQGSEKLFF.

A single count supports this clone. The rearrangement uses TRBV19 and TRBJ2-3; the match to TRBD1 covers 7 bases. Unmatched junction bases numbered 6, after V lost 0 bases and J lost 3 bases. The germline V gene encodes CDR1 LNHDA and CDR2 SQIVND (reference sequence). The CDR3 has 16 residues. The DNA for the CDR3 is TGTGCCAGTAGTATAGACGTGACAGGGACAACAGATACGCAGTATTTT. Residues: CASSIDVTGTTDTQYF. Supplemented by reference TRBV19 and TRBJ2-3, the full variable domain reads DGGITQSPKYLFRKEGQNVTLSCEQNLNHDAMYWYRQDPGQGLRLIYYSQIVNDFQKGDIAEGYSVSREKKESFPLTVTSAQKNPTAFYLCASSIDVTGTTDTQYFGPGTRLTVL.

This rearrangement joins TRBV18 to TRBJ2-1; the D is unclear. V lost 3 bases, J lost 0 bases, and 18 bases lay in between. This CDR3 has 18 amino acids. The germline CDR1 and CDR2 sequences are KGHSH and LQKENI. The CDR3 nucleotides are TGTGCCAGCTCACCGCCCTCCTCCGGGCTGCTCTCCTACAATGAGCAGTTCTTC. This encodes CASSPPSSGLLSYNEQFF.

The chain has TRBV30 and TRBJ2-5; 9 bases fit TRBD2. CDR1 GTSNPN and CDR2 SVGIG come from the germline V gene (reference sequence). The CDR3 loop spans 15 amino acids. The trim removed 1 base at V and 4 bases at J, leaving 7 bases unmatched. CDR3 sequence reads: CAWSGLAVGGETQYF. In nucleotides, the CDR3 is TGTGCCTGGAGTGGACTAGCGGTGGGGGGAGAGACCCAGTACTTC.

The chain couples TRBV9 to TRBJ1-2, with D uncertain. V lost 4 bases and J lost 3, with 10 bases in between. This CDR3 is 13 amino acids long. Germline V gene data show CDR1 as SGDLS and CDR2 as YYNGEE. The CDR3 reads CASSPSGDYGYTF. The CDR3 region has the DNA TGTGCCAGCAGCCCCTCCGGAGACTATGGCTACACCTTC.

The rearrangement joins TRBV27 to TRBJ2-1; D gene uncertain. Germline CDR1 MNHEY, CDR2 SMNVEV (reference sequence). V was clipped by 5 bases and J by 4 bases, with 9 bases between them. The length of the CDR3 is 13 residues. This chain's CDR3 is CASSRPNYNEQFF. The CDR3 DNA sequence: TGTGCCAGCAGTCGACCGAATTACAATGAGCAGTTCTTC.